Listed below are T cell receptor beta chains from one sample, sequenced in a study of T cell responses to AZD1222 COVID-19 vaccine. TCRdb's table, derived via immunoSEQ multiplex PCR, lists solely in-frame clones and lacks some. The data hold approximately 110,000 clones, with roughly 91% observed a single time. Here the sequenced sample was peripheral blood, taken on day 0 of AZD1222 vaccination. The receptors were gathered from an adult in good health. CDR3s include the opening cysteine and the closing phenylalanine or tryptophan.

v_call cdr3_aa
TRBV10-3 CAIEDRPLGGYTF
TRBV6-2/TRBV6-3 CASSNLVSNTGELFF
TRBV19 CASSIVSWDAYGYTF
TRBV7-9 CASSFSARLHEQFF
TRBV29-1 CSVEGSYEQYF
TRBV7-8 CASSFQTANEKLFF
TRBV9 CASSVEEGATYNSPLHF
TRBV19 CASSAGHSGNTIYF
TRBV5-5 CASSFFDRENTEAFF
TRBV18 CASSQDRNYGYTF
TRBV20-1 CSARRQKPQHF
TRBV7-8 CASSARAAEQYF
TRBV7-8 CASSLGRGRGNTIYF
TRBV19 CASSIVFAGSGELFF
TRBV7-8 CASSLDTYEQYF
TRBV2 CASRLGDRAWEKLFF
TRBV2 CASSEYRQGKYGYTF
TRBV6-5 CASSYSLLDTQYF